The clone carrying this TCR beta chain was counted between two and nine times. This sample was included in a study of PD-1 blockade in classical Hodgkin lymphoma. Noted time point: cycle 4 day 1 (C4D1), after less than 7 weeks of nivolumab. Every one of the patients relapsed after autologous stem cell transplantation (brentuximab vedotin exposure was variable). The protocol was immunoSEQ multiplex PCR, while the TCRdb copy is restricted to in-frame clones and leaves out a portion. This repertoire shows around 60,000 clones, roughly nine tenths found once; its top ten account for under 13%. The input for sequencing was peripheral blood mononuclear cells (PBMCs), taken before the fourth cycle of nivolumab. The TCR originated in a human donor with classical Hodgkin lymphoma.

CDR3 in DNA: TGTGCCTGGAGTGGAGGGGTAGTGATCACCGGGGAGCTGTTTTTT. This sequence encodes CAWSGGVVITGELFF. The V gene is TRBV30, the J gene TRBJ2-2; D may be TRBD1 or TRBD2 (5 bases each). The CDR3 runs 15 residues. CDR1 and CDR2 from the germline V gene are GTSNPN and SVGIG (reference sequence). Trimming pared 1 base from V and 4 bases from J, leaving 13 bases between.